This T cell receptor (beta chain) emerged from a study of T cell changes during pregnancy in multiple sclerosis. V was clipped by 3 bases and J by 5 bases, with 6 bases between them. This CDR3 region has 12 residues. Germline values: CDR1 SGHVS, CDR2 FQNEAQ. Here immunoSEQ multiplex PCR was the method, and the copy in TCRdb shows in-frame clones only, minus some. The data hold 85,000 to 120,000 clones, with less than 95% observed a single time. The sequenced sample was peripheral blood, obtained after pregnancy. The chain couples TRBV7-8 to TRBJ2-3; D ambiguous. The sequence was collected from a female donor with multiple sclerosis, enrolled in a pregnancy study. The CDR3 DNA follows: TGTGCCAGCAGCTTTATACTAGATACGCAGTATTTT. Amino acid sequence: CASSFILDTQYF.